The source of this TCR beta chain is a study of control samples from healthy donors and cancer patients. The method was immunoSEQ multiplex PCR; TCRdb's version includes in-frame clones alone and lacks a portion of them. The table lists roughly 130,000 clones, about 95% of them singletons. V was trimmed by 0 bases and J by 7 bases, leaving 11 bases between them. CDR3 size: 15 residues. Germline CDR1 and CDR2: SGHRS and YFSETQ. The TCR was taken from a man aged 25 to 45 in good health. The specimen was blood. This sequence joins TRBV5-1 and TRBJ1-6, with D maybe TRBD1 (6 bases). The DNA for the CDR3 is TGCGCCAGCAGCTTGGACCACAGGGACAATTCACCCCTCCACTTT. It codes for CASSLDHRDNSPLHF.